This T cell receptor beta chain emerged from a study of CD8 T cells in ankylosing spondylitis. Remarks on this clonotype: The antigen is undetermined.

Study conclusions and caveats: Within matched ankylosing spondylitis synovial fluid, disease-linked clones were reportedly significantly enriched. Blood from ankylosing spondylitis patients appeared to carry a characteristic eight-variant TCR beta motif. Peripheral blood samples showed relatively rare disease-linked clones, and these clones were CD8+.

The authors made TCR beta libraries by quantitative 5'-RACE with molecular barcodes. MiXCR was run by TCRdb on the 5' RACE reads, yielding one entry per CDR3 protein. This table has about 800,000 distinct CDR3 sequences, about 12% appearing once. The CDR3 runs to 13 residues. The germline CDR1 and CDR2 sequences are SNHLY and FYNNEI. V dropped 7 bases and J dropped 0 bases, with 10 bases sitting between them. The chain combines TRBV2 with TRBJ2-7; unclear D gene. The clonotype comes from a male donor with ankylosing spondylitis. The sample consisted of blood, either unsorted or a sorted T cell fraction (not recorded which). CDR3 loop: CASMGIISYEQYF. The DNA of the CDR3 is TGTGCCAGCATGGGCATAATCTCCTACGAGCAGTACTTC. Full variable domain (remainder filled in from reference TRBV2 and TRBJ2-7): EPEVTQTPSHQVTQMGQEVILRCVPISNHLYFYWYRQILGQKVEFLVSFYNNEISEKSEIFDDQFSVERPDGSNFTLKIRSTKLEDSAMYFCASMGIISYEQYFGPGTRLTVT.